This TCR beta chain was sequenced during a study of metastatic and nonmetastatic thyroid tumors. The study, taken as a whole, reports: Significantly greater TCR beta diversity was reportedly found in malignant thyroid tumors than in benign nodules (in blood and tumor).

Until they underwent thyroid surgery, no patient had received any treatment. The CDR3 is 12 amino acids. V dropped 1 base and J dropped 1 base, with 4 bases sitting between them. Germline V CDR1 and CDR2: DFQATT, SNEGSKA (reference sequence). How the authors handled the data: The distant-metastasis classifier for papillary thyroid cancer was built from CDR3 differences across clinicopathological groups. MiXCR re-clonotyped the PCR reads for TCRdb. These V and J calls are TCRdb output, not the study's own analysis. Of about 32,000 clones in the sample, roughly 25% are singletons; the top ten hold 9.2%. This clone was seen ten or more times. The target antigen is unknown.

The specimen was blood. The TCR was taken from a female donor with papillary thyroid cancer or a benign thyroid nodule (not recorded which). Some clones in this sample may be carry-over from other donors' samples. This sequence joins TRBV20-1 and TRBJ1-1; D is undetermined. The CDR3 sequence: CSARVKNTEAFF. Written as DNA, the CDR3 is TGCAGTGCTAGAGTCAAGAACACTGAAGCTTTCTTT.